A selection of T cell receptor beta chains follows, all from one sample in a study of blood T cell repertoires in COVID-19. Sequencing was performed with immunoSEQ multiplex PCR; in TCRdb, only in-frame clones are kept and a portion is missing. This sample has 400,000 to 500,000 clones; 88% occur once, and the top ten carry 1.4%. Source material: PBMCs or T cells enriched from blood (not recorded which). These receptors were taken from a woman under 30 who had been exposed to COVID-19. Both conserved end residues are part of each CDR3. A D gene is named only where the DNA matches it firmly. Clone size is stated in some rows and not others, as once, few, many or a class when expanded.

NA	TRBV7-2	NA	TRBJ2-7	TGTGCCAGCAGCTTTAACAGGGTCTCCTACGAGCAGTACTTC	CASSFNRVSYEQYF
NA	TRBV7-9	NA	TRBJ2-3	TGTGCCAGCGGGTGGGCCATGAGCACAGATACGCAGTATTTT	CASGWAMSTDTQYF
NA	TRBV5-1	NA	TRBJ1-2	TGCGCCAGCAGCTTCACAGGGTCGGTGGATGGCTACACCTTC	CASSFTGSVDGYTF
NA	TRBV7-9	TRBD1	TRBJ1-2	TGTGCCAGCAGCTTCCCGACAGGGACTAACTATGGCTACACCTTC	CASSFPTGTNYGYTF
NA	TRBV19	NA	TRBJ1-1	TGTGCCAGTAGTACCGGGGTGCCCACTGAAGCTTTCTTT	CASSTGVPTEAFF
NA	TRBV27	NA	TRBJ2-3	TGTGCCAGCGGGGTCGGGGGAATTTCGGCAGATACGCAGTATTTT	CASGVGGISADTQYF
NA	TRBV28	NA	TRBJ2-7	TGTGCCACCCTAATGACGGGACAAGCCTACGAGCAGTACTTC	CATLMTGQAYEQYF
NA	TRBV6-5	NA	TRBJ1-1	TGTGCCAGCAGTTACGCAGGGGCGCCCGAGGCTTTCTTT	CASSYAGAPEAFF
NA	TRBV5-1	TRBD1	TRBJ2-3	TGCGCCAGCAGCTTCAAACTGTCCGGGACAGGGACAGATACGCAGTATTTT	CASSFKLSGTGTDTQYF
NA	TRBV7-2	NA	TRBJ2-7	TGTGCCAGCAGCTTGTCGGGGGGCGGGAGTCCCTACGAGCAGTACTTC	CASSLSGGGSPYEQYF
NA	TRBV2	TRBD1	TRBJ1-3	TGTGCCAGCAGTTCCGGGACAGGGGTGGACACCATATATTTT	CASSSGTGVDTIYF
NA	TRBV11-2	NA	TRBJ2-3	TGTGCCAGCAGCTTAATGGGCGGGGAAAGGACAGATACGCAGTATTTT	CASSLMGGERTDTQYF
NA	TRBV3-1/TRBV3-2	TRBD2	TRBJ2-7	TGTGCCAGCAGCTGGACTAGCGGGATAGACGAGCAGTACTTC	CASSWTSGIDEQYF
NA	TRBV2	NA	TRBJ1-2	TGTGCCAGCCCCCAGGGCCCCCCTAACTATGGCTACACCTTC	CASPQGPPNYGYTF
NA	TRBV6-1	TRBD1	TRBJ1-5	TGTGCCAGCAGTGGAGGGGGGGGTGGACAGGGCGATCAGCCCCAGCATTTT	CASSGGGGGQGDQPQHF
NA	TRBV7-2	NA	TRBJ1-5	TGTGCCAGCAGCTTAGACGGTCATCAGCCCCAGCATTTT	CASSLDGHQPQHF
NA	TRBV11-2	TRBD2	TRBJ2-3	TGTGCCAGCAGCTTTATGGCGGGAGCAGATACGCAGTATTTT	CASSFMAGADTQYF
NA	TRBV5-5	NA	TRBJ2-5	TGTGCCAGCAGCTTGGCCGGGTTGGTTCAAGAGACCCAGTACTTC	CASSLAGLVQETQYF
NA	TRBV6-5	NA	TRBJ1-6	TGTGCCAGCATCCTTGGGCTATTTAATTCACCCCTCCACTTT	CASILGLFNSPLHF
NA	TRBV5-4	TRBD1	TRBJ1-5	TGTGCCAGCAGCTTGCAGGGGGTCAATCAGCCCCAGCATTTT	CASSLQGVNQPQHF
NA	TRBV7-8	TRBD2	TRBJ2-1	TGTGCCAGCAGCTTTCCCCGGGAGGGCCTGGGAAATGAGCAGTTCTTC	CASSFPREGLGNEQFF
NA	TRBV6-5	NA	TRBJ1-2	TGTGCCAGCAGCCCGACCGGGAGTACAGGCTACACCTTC	CASSPTGSTGYTF
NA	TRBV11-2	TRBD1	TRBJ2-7	TGTGCCAGCAGCTTAGAAGTGGGGGACAGGCCTTTCTACGAGCAGTACTTC	CASSLEVGDRPFYEQYF
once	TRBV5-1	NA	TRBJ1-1	TGCGCCAGCAGCTTCACAGATGCATACACTGAAGCTTTCTTT	CASSFTDAYTEAFF
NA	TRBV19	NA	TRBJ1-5	TGTGCCAGTAGTCCCTGGAGAGGGAGTAGCAATCAGCCCCAGCATTTT	CASSPWRGSSNQPQHF
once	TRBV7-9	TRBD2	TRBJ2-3	TGTGCCAGCAGCTTATCGACTAGCGTAAGCACAGATACGCAGTATTTT	CASSLSTSVSTDTQYF
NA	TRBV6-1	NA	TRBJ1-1	TGTGCCAGCAGTGAATTCCGTGAAGCTTTCTTT	CASSEFREAFF
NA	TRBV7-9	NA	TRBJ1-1	TGTGCCAGCAGCCCAAAACAGTTAACGGTGGTAACTGAAGCTTTCTTT	CASSPKQLTVVTEAFF
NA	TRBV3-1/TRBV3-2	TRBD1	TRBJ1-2	TGTGCCAGCAGCCAAGAAACAGGGGTCGGCTACACCTTC	CASSQETGVGYTF
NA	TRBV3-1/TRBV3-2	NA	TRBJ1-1	TGTGCCAGCACCCTGGTTTCTTCGGGGAACACTGAAGCTTTCTTT	CASTLVSSGNTEAFF
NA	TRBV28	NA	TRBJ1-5	TGTGCCAGCAGTTTATACTGGGCTAGCAATCAGCCCCAGCATTTT	CASSLYWASNQPQHF
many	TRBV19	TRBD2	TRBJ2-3	TGTGCCAGTAACAGCGGGATTACAGATACGCAGTATTTT	CASNSGITDTQYF
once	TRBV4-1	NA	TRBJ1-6	TGCGCCAGCAGCCACCGCACAAAAACAGGGCTGGGCTCACCCCTCCACTTT	CASSHRTKTGLGSPLHF
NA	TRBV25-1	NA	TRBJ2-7	TGTGCCAGCAGCGGGCAGGGTTTCTACGAGCAGTACTTC	CASSGQGFYEQYF
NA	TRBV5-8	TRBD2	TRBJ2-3	TGTGCCAGCAGCTTGGATAGCGGGGCGAGGAGGTATTTT	CASSLDSGARRYF
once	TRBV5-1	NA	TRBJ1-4	TGCGCCAGCAGCTTAGAATCGAGGGAAAAACTGTTTTTT	CASSLESREKLFF
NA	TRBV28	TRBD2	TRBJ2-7	TGTGCCAGCAGCCTGACCGGGAGGGTCTCCTACGAGCAGTACTTC	CASSLTGRVSYEQYF
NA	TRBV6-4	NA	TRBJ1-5	TGTGCCAGCAGTGAGGTAGCATTTGGGCAGCCCCAGCATTTT	CASSEVAFGQPQHF
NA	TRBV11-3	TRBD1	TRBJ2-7	TGTGCCAGCAGCTTAGCAGGGGGCGCCGTGCAGTACTTC	CASSLAGGAVQYF
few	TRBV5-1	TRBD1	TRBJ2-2	TGCGCCAGCAGCACCGGACAGGGGGCAGGCACCGGGGAGCTGTTTTTT	CASSTGQGAGTGELFF
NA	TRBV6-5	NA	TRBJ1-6	TGTGCCAGCAGTTACAGGCAGGGCGCTTCACCCCTCCACTTT	CASSYRQGASPLHF
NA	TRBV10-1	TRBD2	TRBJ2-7	TGCGCCAGCAGTGACGGGACTACCGAGCAGTACTTC	CASSDGTTEQYF
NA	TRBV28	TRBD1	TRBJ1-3	TGTGCCAGCAGTTTACTAACGCCGGACAGGGCCGACTCTGGAAACACCATATATTTT	CASSLLTPDRADSGNTIYF